Given below is one TCR beta chain in context. The sample is drawn from a study of blood T cell repertoires in COVID-19. Study context: From the United States, Italy and Spain came samples of acute and convalescent COVID-19. T cells, B-cell-depleted T cells, or PBMCs provided the cDNA or gDNA that served as material.

In the original processing: Nucleated cell number was recorded as an estimate derived from reference gene primer amplification. Data came from immunoSEQ multiplex PCR; TCRdb stores just in-frame clones and leaves some out. V and J calls plus clone size are reproduced from that table; the DNA served to infer D and trimming. This table holds approximately 300,000 clones, around 90% found once. CDR1 MNHEY and CDR2 SMNVEV come from the germline V gene (reference sequence). CDR3 length equals 13 residues. V lost 8 bases to trimming and J lost 8 bases, with 18 bases between them. The TCR sequence derives from a man in his late teens or twenties who had recovered from COVID-19. The chain is built from TRBV27 and TRBJ1-1; tentative D call: TRBD1 (6 bases). Input material: peripheral blood. The CDR3 DNA reads as TGTGCCAGCTCCAGGGGATGGGGGACAGAAGCTTTCTTT. This gives the protein CASSRGWGTEAFF.